Each of the 14 T cell receptor beta chains below was sequenced from the same sample in a study of cytomegalovirus exposure and HLA in healthy donors. PCR primers comprised 60 Vbeta and 13 Jbeta primers. Using immunoSEQ multiplex PCR, the repertoire was profiled, and TCRdb retains in-frame clones only, with some absent. In the table there are over 150,000 clones, 68% of which are singletons. The source material was PBMCs. These receptors were taken from a woman aged 40 to 50 in good health and CMV-seropositive.

Points on this clone: At one of its ends the junction is not consistent with the germline gene, which may arise from a read error. This CDR3 reads CASSRGRGANPEAFF. As DNA, the CDR3 is TGTGCCAGTAGTAGAGGCCGGGGGGCGAACCCTGAAGCTTTCTTT. The chain combines TRBV19 with TRBJ1-1, with D possibly matching TRBD1 (6 bases). Germline-derived CDR1 and CDR2 are LNHDA and SQIVND (reference sequence). The CDR3 length is 15 residues.

The chain has TRBV6-1 and TRBJ1-6; a weak D match, TRBD1 (6 bases). Germline-derived CDR1 and CDR2 are MNHNS and SASEGT. The CDR3 contains 16 residues. Trimming pared 2 bases from V and 4 bases from J, leaving 12 bases between. CDR3 sequence: CASSEMGASYNSPLHF. The CDR3 DNA follows: TGTGCCAGCAGTGAAATGGGGGCGTCTTATAATTCACCCCTCCACTTT.

The gene calls are TRBV6-1 and TRBJ2-1, with TRBD2 matching over 11 bases. With 2 bases clipped from V and 6 bases from J, the junction kept 12 bases outside the gene matches. The CDR3 spans 18 residues. CDR1 is MNHNS, CDR2 SASEGT, per germline. The CDR3 reads CASSERRMVAGGINEQFF. The CDR3 DNA sequence: TGTGCCAGCAGTGAACGAAGGATGGTAGCGGGAGGGATCAATGAGCAGTTCTTC.

V is TRBV10-3 and J is TRBJ2-7; TRBD1 aligns across 7 bases. After removal of 2 bases from V and 1 base from J, the junction contained 5 bases not matched to a gene. Germline lookup yields CDR1 ENHRY and CDR2 SYGVKD. CDR3 size: 15 residues. DNA of the CDR3: TGTGCCATCAGTGAGGGACAGGCAGCTTCCTACGAGCAGTACTTC. Amino acid sequence: CAISEGQAASYEQYF.

For this clone: This sequence may be a read error, since a much larger clone differs from it by one base. The chain has TRBV5-4 and TRBJ1-2, with TRBD1 identical over 7 bases. Germline-derived CDR1 and CDR2 are SGHNT and YYREEE (reference sequence). The CDR3 is 11 residues long. V was clipped by 3 bases and J by 8 bases; unmatched bases: 1. CDR3 nucleotides: TGTGCCAGCAGCTCGACAGGGGGCTACACCTTC. This codes for CASSSTGGYTF.

The chain has TRBV7-3 and TRBJ1-4; possible D gene TRBD1, 6 bases. Germline V CDR1 and CDR2: SGHTA, FQGTGA. Trimming stripped 2 bases from V and 5 bases from J, with 12 bases between. CDR3 length equals 15 residues. The CDR3 here is CASSLGGARNEKLFF. CDR3 DNA: TGTGCCAGCAGCTTAGGGGGGGCGAGGAATGAAAAACTGTTTTTT.

This clone was seen a handful of times. The rearrangement joins TRBV29-1 to TRBJ2-2; TRBD2 matches at 8 bases. The CDR3 totals 15 residues. CDR1 is SQVTM and CDR2 is ANQGSEA in the germline V gene. After removal of 6 bases from V and 5 bases from J, the junction contained 11 bases not matched to a gene. The DNA for the CDR3 is TGCAGCGTGGATACCCCTAGCGGGTCAACCGGGGAGCTGTTTTTT. Translated: CSVDTPSGSTGELFF.

The rearrangement links TRBV7-2 to TRBJ2-5; TRBD2 matches at 7 bases. The CDR3 has 15 residues. CDR1 is SGHTA, CDR2 FQGNSA, per germline. With V trimmed by 2 bases and J by 5 bases, 8 bases remained unmatched. This CDR3 is CASSLSGAFGETQYF. DNA for the CDR3: TGTGCCAGCAGCTTAAGCGGGGCTTTCGGGGAGACCCAGTACTTC.

J is TRBJ2-5 and V is TRBV6-5, with D perhaps TRBD1 (6 bases). Germline V lookup: CDR1 MNHEY, CDR2 SVGAGI. The CDR3 covers 13 residues. With 8 bases removed from V and 5 bases from J, the gap between germline ends came to 15 bases. The CDR3 sequence: CASASQGTETQYF. CDR3 coding DNA: TGTGCCAGCGCCTCACAGGGTACGGAGACCCAGTACTTC.

This clone has just a few counts. This rearrangement joins TRBV2 to TRBJ2-5, with 12 bases that match TRBD1. The assigned J gene may be wrong: the sequence end matches TRBJ2-7 better. Germline V lookup: CDR1 SNHLY, CDR2 FYNNEI. The CDR3 consists of 14 residues. The CDR3 nucleotides read TGTGCCAGCGTCCCGGGACAGGGGGCATACGAGCAGTACTTC. As protein: CASVPGQGAYEQYF.

The chain joins TRBV6-5 to TRBJ1-4, with D maybe TRBD1 (6 bases). From germline, CDR1 is MNHEY and CDR2 SVGAGI. The V end was cut by 2 bases, the J end by 4 bases, with 8 bases between. This CDR3 comprises 14 residues. The CDR3 DNA reads TGTGCCAGCAGTTACGACAGGTTTAATGAAAAACTGTTTTTT. Translated, it gives CASSYDRFNEKLFF.

This clone occurred once. The chain joins TRBV6-1 to TRBJ2-7; TRBD1 matches 7 bases. CDR1 is MNHNS, CDR2 SASEGT, per germline. J lost 6 bases, V lost 0 bases, and 2 bases had no gene match. The CDR3 sequence is 13 residues long. CDR3 DNA sequence: TGTGCCAGCAGTGAAGCGAGGGGGCTCGAGCAGTACTTC. This encodes CASSEARGLEQYF.

The CDR3 DNA follows: TGTGCCAGCAGTTACTCGTCTAGTGTCTCCCTCAATGAGCAGTTCTTC. Protein product: CASSYSSSVSLNEQFF. The chain employs TRBV6-6 and TRBJ2-1; D is unclear. V was clipped by 0 bases and J by 6 bases, with 15 bases between them. From germline, CDR1 is MNHNY and CDR2 SVGAGI (reference sequence). The CDR3 length is 16 residues.

This chain joins TRBV6-6 and TRBJ1-5; tentative D call: TRBD1 (5 bases). The germline CDR1 and CDR2 sequences are MNHNY and SVGAGI (reference sequence). The CDR3 runs to 14 residues. Trimming removed 7 bases from V and 0 bases from J, with 10 bases in between. CDR3 nucleotides: TGTGCCAGCATCCCGACAGCTAGCAATCAGCCCCAGCATTTT. This sequence encodes CASIPTASNQPQHF.